A single sample gave rise to the 17 T cell receptor beta chains below, sequenced in a study of Ad26.COV2.S vaccination and SARS-CoV-2 variants. The treatment is: roughly 19 received Ad26.COV2.S at low or high dose, single or two shots; several received placebo; per-sample allocation not given. All samples were drawn on day 63, counting from the first vaccine or placebo injection. This table comes from immunoSEQ multiplex PCR, and its TCRdb copy is limited to in-frame clones, with some not included. The sample includes fewer than 600,000 clones, 80% to 90% of them seen just once. Sequenced here: peripheral blood, sampled in a trial of Ad26.COV2.S vaccine versus placebo. All receptors come from a person between 18 and 59 years old who received the Ad26.COV2.S COVID-19 vaccine or a placebo.

The chain joins TRBV5-1 to TRBJ2-7, with TRBD2 matching 10 bases. With 9 bases clipped from V and 3 bases from J, the junction kept 18 bases outside the gene matches. Germline CDR1 and CDR2: SGHRS and YFSETQ. The CDR3 loop spans 17 amino acids. The CDR3 DNA follows: TGCGCCACCGGGCAATCCCACCTAGCGGGAGCAGTCTACGAGCAGTACTTC. Translation gives CATGQSHLAGAVYEQYF.

In this sample, this clone turned up a few times. V is TRBV2 and J is TRBJ1-5; no reliable D call. Per germline, CDR1 SNHLY and CDR2 FYNNEI. Trimming left V 1 base short and J 10 bases short, with 14 bases between. There are 14 residues in the CDR3. The CDR3 here is CASSEGWAAGPQHF. The CDR3 DNA reads TGTGCCAGCAGTGAAGGCTGGGCAGCAGGCCCCCAGCATTTT.

The chain joins TRBV11-2 to TRBJ2-1, with 10 bases matching TRBD2. The germline gives CDR1 SGHAT, CDR2 FQNNGV. The CDR3 spans 15 residues. The J segment lost 4 bases and the V segment lost 5 bases, leaving 5 bases of the junction unmatched. The CDR3: CASSQTSGTYNEQFF. The CDR3 DNA sequence: TGTGCCAGCAGCCAAACTAGCGGGACGTACAATGAGCAGTTCTTC. The whole variable domain, filled in from reference TRBV11-2 and TRBJ2-1, reads EAGVAQSPRYKIIEKRQSVAFWCNPISGHATLYWYQQILGQGPKLLIQFQNNGVVDDSQLPKDRFSAERLKGVDSTLKIQPAKLEDSAVYLCASSQTSGTYNEQFFGPGTRLTVL.

In the case of this clone: Compared with germline, one end of the junction differs, possibly owing to a read error. The gene calls are TRBV11-2 and TRBJ2-7; D is undetermined. The CDR3 runs to 13 residues. Germline V CDR1 and CDR2: SGHAT, FQNNGV. The CDR3 spells CASSLDGPIEEYF. CDR3 DNA sequence: TGTGCCAGCAGCTTAGATGGCCCTATCGAGGAGTACTTC.

The table lists this clone with a count of one. The chain couples TRBV13 to TRBJ1-3, with D possibly matching TRBD1 (5 bases). CDR3 length: 14 residues. V lost 3 bases and J 4 bases, leaving 10 bases between the germline ends. Looked up from germline, CDR1 is PRHDT and CDR2 is FYEKMQ (reference sequence). The CDR3 DNA is TGTGCCAGCAGCTTTCAGGGACGGGGAAACACCATATATTTT. This codes for CASSFQGRGNTIYF.

This clone was seen a single time. Other DNA sequences from this sample encode an identical CDR3 as well. The chain has TRBV6-6 and TRBJ2-7; tentative D call: TRBD1 (5 bases). V was trimmed by 0 bases and J by 3 bases, leaving 9 bases between them. CDR1 and CDR2 from the germline V gene are MNHNY and SVGAGI (reference sequence). The CDR3 loop spans 14 amino acids. The CDR3 protein is CASSYSRAYYEQYF. CDR3 nucleotide sequence: TGTGCCAGCAGTTACTCCAGGGCCTACTACGAGCAGTACTTC.

The V call is TRBV11-1, the J call TRBJ2-1; D ambiguous. Trimming left V 5 bases short and J 4 bases short, with 18 bases between. Looked up from germline, CDR1 is SGHAT and CDR2 is FQDESV (reference sequence). This CDR3 is built from 16 residues. The DNA for the CDR3 is TGTGCCAGCAGCGGGTATTTTTTAGGAAAATACAATGAGCAGTTCTTC. Protein sequence: CASSGYFLGKYNEQFF.

A word on this clone: Additional DNA sequences in this sample encode the identical CDR3. This chain uses TRBV5-1 with TRBJ1-2; tentatively, D is TRBD1 (5 bases). Trimming pared 0 bases from V and 2 bases from J, leaving 5 bases between. The CDR3 sequence is 13 residues long. CDR1 SGHRS and CDR2 YFSETQ come from the germline V gene. This CDR3 reads CASSLDRNYGYTF. In DNA, the CDR3 is TGCGCCAGCAGCTTGGACAGGAACTATGGCTACACCTTC.

V gene TRBV4-3 combines with J gene TRBJ1-1; D might be TRBD1 (5 bases). V was trimmed by 3 bases and J by 1 base, leaving 6 bases between them. Germline loops: CDR1 LGHNA, CDR2 YSLEER. The CDR3 contains 13 residues. This CDR3 reads CASSQGTNTEAFF. In nucleotides, the CDR3 is TGCGCCAGCAGCCAGGGGACGAACACTGAAGCTTTCTTT.

This chain links TRBV11-2 with TRBJ1-1, with D maybe TRBD1 (5 bases). Between the trimmed V and J ends, which lost 8 bases and 3 bases, there was a span of 13 bases. The CDR3 is 13 amino acids. From germline, CDR1 is SGHAT and CDR2 FQNNGV. CDR3 sequence: CASGGQGDTEAFF. The CDR3 nucleotides are TGTGCCAGCGGTGGACAAGGAGACACTGAAGCTTTCTTT.

V is TRBV28 and J is TRBJ2-1; tentatively, D is TRBD1 or TRBD2 (6 bases each). Trimming removed 5 bases from V and 7 bases from J, with 15 bases in between. CDR1 and CDR2 (germline): MDHEN, SYDVKM. This CDR3 contains 14 residues. CDR3 protein: CASSRGAIGNEQFF. The DNA of the CDR3 is TGTGCCAGCAGTAGGGGGGCCATTGGGAATGAGCAGTTCTTC.

The V and J genes are TRBV18 and TRBJ1-1; D possibly corresponds to TRBD1 (5 bases). Trimming shortened V by 2 bases and J by 1 base, and 8 bases separated the two germline ends. This CDR3 has 14 residues. Germline V gives CDR1 KGHSH, CDR2 LQKENI. CDR3 in DNA: TGTGCCAGCTCACCAGGGGCTACGAACACTGAAGCTTTCTTT. Translation gives CASSPGATNTEAFF.

This clone was seen only a few times. The V and J genes are TRBV6-1 and TRBJ1-6; D is unresolved. CDR3 length equals 14 residues. With 3 bases removed from V and 3 bases from J, the gap between germline ends came to 6 bases. Germline loops: CDR1 MNHNS, CDR2 SASEGT. CDR3 sequence reads: CASSDPSYNSPLHF. The CDR3 nucleotides are TGTGCCAGCAGTGACCCCAGCTATAATTCACCCCTCCACTTT.

This clone was seen only once. The rearrangement links TRBV29-1 to TRBJ2-2; weak D call: TRBD2 (7 bases). V was cut by 7 bases and J by 1 base, with 25 bases left in between. There are 18 residues in the CDR3. The germline CDR1 and CDR2 sequences are SQVTM and ANQGSEA. CDR3 amino acids: CSASAFPGGGGNTGELFF. DNA of the CDR3: TGCAGCGCTAGCGCCTTTCCCGGCGGGGGCGGGAACACCGGGGAGCTGTTTTTT.

The chain carries TRBV5-4 and TRBJ2-2, with D possibly matching TRBD1 (5 bases). The CDR3 is 16 amino acids. Trimming shortened V by 1 base and J by 1 base, and 11 bases separated the two germline ends. Germline V lookup: CDR1 SGHNT, CDR2 YYREEE (reference sequence). The CDR3 bases are TGTGCCAGCAGCTTGTCGACAGTTCAGAACACCGGGGAGCTGTTTTTT. Its protein product is CASSLSTVQNTGELFF.

V is TRBV9 and J is TRBJ1-4, with D possibly being TRBD1 (5 bases). Germline CDR1 reads SGDLS; CDR2 reads YYNGEE. This CDR3 spans 15 amino acids. The V end lost 4 bases, the J end lost 5 bases, and 15 bases lay between the germline ends. The CDR3 nucleotides read TGTGCCAGCAGCCGCTGGGGCAGTAGAAATGAAAAACTGTTTTTT. Amino acids: CASSRWGSRNEKLFF.

Note on this clone: Its ends do not fully match the called genes, so a read error is possible. This rearrangement joins TRBV3-1 (or the pseudogene TRBV3-2) to TRBJ1-6; 7 bases match TRBD1. This CDR3 has 17 residues. The germline V gene encodes CDR1 LGHDT and CDR2 YNNKEL (reference sequence). As DNA, the CDR3 is TGTGCCAGCAGCCAGGCGCCCCTCCGGGACAGAAATTCACCTCTCCACTTT. It specifies CASSQAPLRDRNSPLHF.